This T cell receptor beta chain appears in the sequencing data of a study of regulatory T cells in long-lasting Graves disease. Regarding time point: newly diagnosed GD, antithyroid drugs for less than 3 months. With RNA extracted from PBMCs as input, the TCR library was made. This clonotype was observed many times. Building the TCR beta libraries relied on iRepertoire HTBI primers, and CDR3 regions underwent Arm-PCR. TCRdb re-called the multiplex PCR reads through MiXCR, storing one row per CDR3 protein. This table has around 420,000 distinct CDR3 sequences, 14% to 15% appearing once. This CDR3 is built from 19 residues. The V gene's germline CDR1 is MNHEY and CDR2 SMNVEV (reference sequence). Trimming shortened V by 5 bases and J by 2 bases, and 25 bases separated the two germline ends. The sample also formed part of further work on T cells in Graves' hyperthyroidism and ophthalmopathy. That source notes: When the TCR CDR3 underwent first-round RT-PCR, the HTBI primer set was used.

The sequence was obtained from a middle-aged woman with Graves disease. The rearrangement joins TRBV27 to TRBJ2-1; D might be TRBD2 (6 bases). Sequencing used peripheral blood mononuclear cells (PBMCs), obtained at new diagnosis, from a patient treated with antithyroid drugs. The CDR3 DNA is TGTGCCAGCAGTGGGACTTGGGTGGGAGGACTAACACCCTACAATGAGCAGTTCTTC. It yields the protein CASSGTWVGGLTPYNEQFF.